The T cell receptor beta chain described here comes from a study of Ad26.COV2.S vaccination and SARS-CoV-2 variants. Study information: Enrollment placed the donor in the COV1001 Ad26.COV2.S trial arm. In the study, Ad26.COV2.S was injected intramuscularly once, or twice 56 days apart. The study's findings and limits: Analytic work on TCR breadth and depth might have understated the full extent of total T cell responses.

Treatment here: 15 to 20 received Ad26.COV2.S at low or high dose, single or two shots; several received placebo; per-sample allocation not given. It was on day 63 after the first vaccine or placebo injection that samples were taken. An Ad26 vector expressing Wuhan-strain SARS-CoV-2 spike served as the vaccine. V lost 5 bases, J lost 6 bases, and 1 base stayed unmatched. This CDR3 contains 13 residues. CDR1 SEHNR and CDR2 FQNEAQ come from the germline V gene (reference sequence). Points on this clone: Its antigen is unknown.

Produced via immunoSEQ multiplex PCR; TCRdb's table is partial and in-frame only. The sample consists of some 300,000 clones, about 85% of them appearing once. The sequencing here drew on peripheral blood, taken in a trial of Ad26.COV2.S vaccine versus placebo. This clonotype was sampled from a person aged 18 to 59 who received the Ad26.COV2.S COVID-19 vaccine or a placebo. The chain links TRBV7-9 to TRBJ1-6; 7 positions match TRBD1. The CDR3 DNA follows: TGTGCCAGCAGCAGGGACAGTAATTCACCCCTCCACTTT. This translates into CASSRDSNSPLHF.